The present T cell receptor beta chain was sequenced within a study of spatial heterogeneity in lung cancer. TCRdb reanalysed the 5' RACE reads using MiXCR and keeps one entry per CDR3 protein. The table has over 40,000 distinct CDR3 sequences, approximately 12% seen once; the top ten hold approximately 30%. Whole-study findings and limits: Blood showed ubiquitous tumor TCRs more often at resection than at routine follow-up.

The V and J ends lost 5 bases and 1 base, in that order; junction bases with no gene match: 5. The CDR3 runs 15 residues. The germline gives CDR1 SGHTA, CDR2 FQGNSA. The time point was: blood at routine non-recurrence follow-up after resection. In this sample, this clonotype turned up many times. No antigen is known for it. The chain employs TRBV7-2 and TRBJ2-7; 10 bases map to TRBD2. The sample in question was PBMCs, obtained at follow-up. The receptor was derived from a male donor with early-stage non-small cell lung cancer. Written as DNA, the CDR3 is TGTGCCAGCAGCACTAGCGGGACCCTTTCCTACGAGCAGTACTTC. As protein: CASSTSGTLSYEQYF.